The clone carrying this TCR beta chain has only one observation. A junction boundary mismatches the germline segment, possibly from a read error. The data were taken from a study of human T cells and chemical hapten exposure. Overall study: TCR yields differed between samples (mainly from small differences in pooled library volume).

TCRdb passed the RACE reads through MiXCR, listing each CDR3 protein once. This table has roughly 130,000 distinct CDR3 sequences, approximately 9% appearing once. Germline V gene sequence: CDR1 ENHRY, CDR2 SYGVKD. The CDR3 extends over 14 amino acids. Time point defined: healthy volunteer bleed at 2 weeks. Total RNA was extracted from unfractionated whole blood. This sequence originates from a male donor in good health. Some clones in this sample may be carry-over from other donors' samples. The sample consisted of whole blood. V is TRBV10-3 and J is TRBJ2-2, with 7 bases that match TRBD1. The CDR3 here is CAISRDSNNGELFF. In DNA, the CDR3 is TGTGCCATCAGCCGGGACAGTAACAACGGGGAGCTGTTTTTT.